This is a list of T cell receptor beta chains from one sample in a study of technical replicates of blood from a few donors. Generated by immunoSEQ multiplex PCR, the TCRdb table keeps only in-frame clones and is missing some. The sample consists of about 80,000 clones, 85% to 95% of them appearing once. Sequencing was performed on T cells isolated from PBMCs. The receptors were sampled from a human donor in good health. CDR3s include the opening cysteine and the closing phenylalanine or tryptophan. The order of the fields is J gene, D gene, CDR3 length, V gene, clone size, CDR3 DNA, CDR3 protein. D genes are given only for firm matches. A clone size is listed for some rows: how often the clone was seen (once, few, many), or a class if it is expanded.

>TRBJ2-2|-|15|TRBV13|few
TGTGCCAGCAGCTTAGTCGAGGTCAACACCGGGGAGCTGTTTTTT
CASSLVEVNTGELFF
>TRBJ2-7|-|16|TRBV5-6|-
TGTGCCAGCAGCTTGGTCTGGCAGGGCAGCTCCTACGAGCAGTACTTC
CASSLVWQGSSYEQYF
>TRBJ2-2|TRBD1|18|TRBV7-3|-
TGTGCCAGCAGCCTTAGGTCCCAGGGGGAAACAAACACCGGGGAGCTGTTTTTT
CASSLRSQGETNTGELFF
>TRBJ2-7|TRBD2|16|TRBV7-2|-
TGTGCCAGCAGCCTAGGACTAGCGGGGGCCTATTACGAGCAGTACTTC
CASSLGLAGAYYEQYF
>TRBJ1-4|-|14|TRBV27|-
TGTGCCAGCAGTCCCTGGTGGCAGGATGAAAAACTGTTTTTT
CASSPWWQDEKLFF
>TRBJ2-7|-|16|TRBV7-8|-
TGTGCCAGCACCCCTAACCCACAGGACCTCTCCTACGAGCAGTACTTC
CASTPNPQDLSYEQYF
>TRBJ1-1|-|13|TRBV5-6|-
TGTGCCAGCAGCTTAGGAAGGGGAACTGAAGCTTTCTTT
CASSLGRGTEAFF
>TRBJ2-5|-|16|TRBV21-1|-
TGTGCCAGCAGCAAAGCGACTAGCGGGTACCAAGAGACCCAGTACTTC
CASSKATSGYQETQYF
>TRBJ2-7|-|13|TRBV30|-
TGTGCCTGGAGGGACATTGGCTCCTACGAGCAGTACTTC
CAWRDIGSYEQYF
>TRBJ2-3|-|13|TRBV11-2|-
TGTGCCAGCAGCTCCCCTCGCGCAGATACGCAGTATTTT
CASSSPRADTQYF
>TRBJ2-1|TRBD2|15|TRBV4-3|-
TGCGCCAGCAGCCAGAACCAAGGGACTAGGGATGAGCAGTTCTTC
CASSQNQGTRDEQFF
>TRBJ1-1|-|15|TRBV4-1|once
TGCGCCAGCAGCCAAGGGAGGGGGGGGAACACTGAAGCTTTCTTT
CASSQGRGGNTEAFF
>TRBJ2-7|-|15|TRBV4-2|-
TGTGCCAGCAGCCAAGAAAATCTTAGGAGCACAGAGCAGTACTTC
CASSQENLRSTEQYF
>TRBJ1-3|TRBD1|15|TRBV11-2|-
TGTGCCAGCAGCTCCAGGGGGCTAGATGGAAACACCATATATTTT
CASSSRGLDGNTIYF
>TRBJ1-2|-|13|TRBV6-5|-
TGTGCCAGCAGTTTCCGACAATTCTATGGCTACACCTTC
CASSFRQFYGYTF
>TRBJ2-2|-|16|TRBV27|-
TGTGCCACTCTCCGGAGGGGGCAGGAAAACACCGGGGAGCTGTTTTTT
CATLRRGQENTGELFF